Given below is one TCR beta chain in context. This entry comes from a study of CD8 T cells in Susac syndrome. Study-level information: Patients with Susac syndrome were, at the time of blood collection, therapy-naive, maintained on corticosteroids, or maintained on intravenous immunoglobulin alone.

After extraction with the RNeasy kit, roughly 0.45 to 1 ug of the RNA was reverse transcribed using random hexamers. TCRdb re-analysed the immunoSEQ multiplex PCR reads in MiXCR, keeping a single row per CDR3 protein. Of about 120,000 distinct CDR3 sequences listed, just under 95% are singletons. Germline V gene data show CDR1 as DFQATT and CDR2 as SNEGSKA (reference sequence). Trimming stripped 0 bases from V and 6 bases from J, with 9 bases between. The length of the CDR3 is 12 residues. The TCR sequence derives from a human donor with Susac syndrome. The specimen was CD8+ T cells from PBMCs. The chain links TRBV20-1 to TRBJ2-7, with D tentatively TRBD1 (6 bases). The chain's CDR3 is CSARDLRGEQYF. The CDR3 nucleotides read TGCAGTGCTAGAGATCTCAGGGGCGAGCAGTACTTC.